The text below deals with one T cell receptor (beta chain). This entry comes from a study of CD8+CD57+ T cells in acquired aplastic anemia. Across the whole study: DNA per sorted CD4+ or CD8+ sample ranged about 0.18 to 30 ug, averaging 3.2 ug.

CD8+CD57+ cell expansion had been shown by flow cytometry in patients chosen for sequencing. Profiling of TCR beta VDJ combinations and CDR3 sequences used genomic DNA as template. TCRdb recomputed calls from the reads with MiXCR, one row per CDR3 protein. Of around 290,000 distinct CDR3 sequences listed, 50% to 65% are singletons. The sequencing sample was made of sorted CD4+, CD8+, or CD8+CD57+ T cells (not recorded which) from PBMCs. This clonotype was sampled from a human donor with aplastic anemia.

CDR3: CASSIDQTSSGETQYF. The DNA for the CDR3 is TGTGCCAGTAGTATCGATCAGACTAGCTCAGGGGAGACCCAGTACTTC. The chain joins TRBV19 to TRBJ2-5, with 7 nucleotides matching TRBD2. This CDR3 is 16 amino acids long. V dropped 3 bases and J dropped 5; count of bases not matched to a gene: 12. Germline CDR1 LNHDA, CDR2 SQIVND (reference sequence).